This TCR beta chain was captured by sequencing in a study of shared clonotypes between healthy human individuals. The CDR3 is 15 residues long. Germline CDR1 ENHRY, CDR2 SYGVKD. With 0 bases clipped from V and 4 bases from J, the junction kept 1 base outside the gene matches. Sequencing used immunoSEQ multiplex PCR; TCRdb keeps in-frame clones, though not all of them. The sample lists roughly 680,000 clones; roughly 72% were seen once. The receptor was isolated from a woman in her 30s in good health. Sequencing used memory CD4+ T cells sorted from blood. Stated subset: CD45RA-negative fraction. This chain links TRBV10-3 with TRBJ2-5, with 11 bases aligning to TRBD2. The CDR3 DNA follows: TGTGCCATCAGTGAGTCTAGCGGGAGGGCAGAGACCCAGTACTTC. Encoded protein: CAISESSGRAETQYF.